The next 22 T cell receptor beta chains were all read from a single sample in a study of blood T cell repertoires in COVID-19. Sequencing was performed with immunoSEQ multiplex PCR; in TCRdb, only in-frame clones are kept and a portion is missing. The sample has around 280,000 clones; approximately 88% are singletons. Sequenced: PBMCs or T cells enriched from blood (not recorded which). The receptors were sampled from a woman aged 40 to 50 who had recovered from COVID-19.

The table lists this clone with a count of one. The rearrangement uses TRBV19 and TRBJ2-7, with D tentatively TRBD2 (6 bases). V lost 6 bases and J 0 bases, leaving 21 bases between the germline ends. Germline V gene lookup returns CDR1 LNHDA and CDR2 SQIVND (reference sequence). This CDR3 has 17 amino acids. In DNA, the CDR3 is TGTGCCAGTAGCGCCCGAGGGACTTCCCCACCCTCCTACGAGCAGTACTTC. It yields the protein CASSARGTSPPSYEQYF.

This chain uses TRBV14 with TRBJ2-7; 8 bases fit TRBD1. CDR3 length: 13 residues. Germline V lookup: CDR1 SGHDN, CDR2 FVKESK. Trimming took 4 bases from V and 8 from J; bases not matched to a gene: 7. This CDR3 reads CASSPGQGWQQYF. The CDR3 DNA reads TGTGCCAGCAGCCCTGGACAGGGTTGGCAGCAGTACTTC. The full variable domain, its missing parts supplied by reference TRBV14 and TRBJ2-7, is EAGVTQFPSHSVIEKGQTVTLRCDPISGHDNLYWYRRVMGKEIKFLLHFVKESKQDESGMPNNRFLAERTGGTYSTLKVQPAELEDSGVYFCASSPGQGWQQYFGPGTRLTVT.

The chain couples TRBV15 to TRBJ2-5; D uncertain. CDR1 and CDR2 from the germline V gene are LNHNV and YYDKDF (reference sequence). Trimming removed 1 base at V and 4 bases at J, with 13 bases between. This CDR3 spans 15 amino acids. The CDR3 loop is CATSRVVSSGETQYF. CDR3 coding DNA: TGTGCCACCAGCAGAGTTGTCTCATCCGGAGAGACCCAGTACTTC.

The rearrangement uses TRBV7-9 and TRBJ1-6, with a tentative D call TRBD1 (5 bases). The CDR3 extends over 14 amino acids. In germline, CDR1 is SEHNR, CDR2 FQNEAQ (reference sequence). Trimming shortened V by 2 bases and J by 14 bases, and 16 bases separated the two germline ends. The CDR3: CASSLPHPSGALHF. As DNA, the CDR3 is TGTGCCAGCAGCTTACCCCATCCCTCGGGGGCCCTCCACTTT.

The genes are TRBV2 and TRBJ1-6; TRBD1 agrees at 8 bases. This CDR3 contains 14 residues. Germline assignment: CDR1 SNHLY and CDR2 FYNNEI. With V trimmed by 5 bases and J by 7 bases, 4 bases remained unmatched. The CDR3 here is CASSRQGSNSPLHF. DNA of the CDR3: TGTGCCAGCAGTCGACAGGGGAGCAATTCACCCCTCCACTTT.

The chain couples TRBV2 to TRBJ1-5; 7 positions agree with TRBD1. V gave up 5 bases and J gave up 4 bases; unmatched junction bases: 8. CDR3 length: 15 amino acids. The germline V gene has CDR1 SNHLY and CDR2 FYNNEI. CDR3 protein: CASSRQGGRNQPQHF. CDR3 nucleotides: TGTGCCAGCAGTAGACAGGGCGGTAGGAATCAGCCCCAGCATTTT.

Only a few counts were recorded for this clone. This chain links TRBV27 with TRBJ2-1; 7 bases are a match to TRBD1. With V trimmed by 3 bases and J by 6 bases, 14 bases remained unmatched. The CDR3 covers 17 residues. Germline CDR1 and CDR2: MNHEY and SMNVEV (reference sequence). CDR3 nucleotide sequence: TGTGCCAGCAGTTTCCGACTGGACTCCTCAGGGGGCAATGAGCAGTTCTTC. Protein product: CASSFRLDSSGGNEQFF.

The chain uses TRBV29-1 and TRBJ2-3; TRBD2 matches at 8 bases. The CDR3 totals 16 residues. V lost 2 bases and J lost 1; bases outside the gene matches: 8. From germline, CDR1 is SQVTM and CDR2 ANQGSEA. The CDR3 here is CSVETLAEPGTDTQYF. The CDR3 coding sequence is TGCAGCGTTGAAACACTAGCGGAGCCCGGCACAGATACGCAGTATTTT.

This chain joins TRBV19 and TRBJ1-5; 9 bases map to TRBD1. V trimming: 6 bases; J trimming: 2 bases; junction bases outside the gene matches: 11. Germline V lookup: CDR1 LNHDA, CDR2 SQIVND (reference sequence). The CDR3 has 17 residues. Here the CDR3 reads CASRRRLRDRGNQPQHF. As DNA, the CDR3 is TGTGCCAGTAGACGTCGCCTACGGGACAGGGGCAATCAGCCCCAGCATTTT.

The chain joins TRBV6-2 or TRBV6-3 to TRBJ2-2; 7 bases agree with TRBD1. Germline CDR1 and CDR2: MNHEY and SVGEGT. The V and J ends lost 5 bases and 3 bases, in that order; junction bases with no gene match: 12. The CDR3 loop spans 17 amino acids. The CDR3: CASSPRTGFRDTGELFF. The CDR3 nucleotides read TGTGCCAGCAGTCCCCGGACAGGTTTTCGGGACACCGGGGAGCTGTTTTTT.

The rearrangement links TRBV5-1 to TRBJ1-3; TRBD1 aligns across 12 bases. Germline CDR1 is SGHRS and CDR2 is YFSETQ. The CDR3 is 17 residues long. Losses at the gene ends were 0 bases for V and 4 bases for J; bases not matched to a gene: 5. The DNA for the CDR3 is TGCGCCAGCAGCTTGGTAGGGGACAGGGGGCGAGGAAACACCATATATTTT. It encodes CASSLVGDRGRGNTIYF. The full variable domain, in which reference TRBV5-1 and TRBJ1-3 provide the parts outside the CDR3, is KAGVTQTPRYLIKTRGQQVTLSCSPISGHRSVSWYQQTPGQGLQFLFEYFSETQRNKGNFPGRFSGRQFSNSRSEMNVSTLELGDSALYLCASSLVGDRGRGNTIYFGEGSWLTVV.

The genes are TRBV30 and TRBJ1-4; D is undetermined. V dropped 1 base and J dropped 0 bases, with 12 bases sitting between them. The V gene's germline CDR1 is GTSNPN and CDR2 SVGIG (reference sequence). This CDR3 has 16 residues. The CDR3 is CAWSAGFVATNEKLFF. The CDR3 DNA reads TGTGCCTGGAGTGCCGGTTTTGTTGCAACTAATGAAAAACTGTTTTTT.

The V and J genes are TRBV7-9 and TRBJ2-1; a weak D match, TRBD2 (6 bases). V was shortened by 1 base and J by 7 bases, with 17 bases between the two germline ends. CDR1 and CDR2 from the germline V gene are SEHNR and FQNEAQ (reference sequence). This CDR3 has 16 residues. The CDR3 DNA reads TGTGCCAGCAGCTTAGGTGGTGGGAGGACGGGTAATGAGCAGTTCTTC. Protein product: CASSLGGGRTGNEQFF. Supplemented by reference TRBV7-9 and TRBJ2-1, the full variable domain reads DTGVSQNPRHKITKRGQNVTFRCDPISEHNRLYWYRQTLGQGPEFLTYFQNEAQLEKSRLLSDRFSAERPKGSFSTLEIQRTEQGDSAMYLCASSLGGGRTGNEQFFGPGTRLTVL.

This chain uses TRBV9 with TRBJ1-2; weak D call: TRBD1 (6 bases). V lost 0 bases, J lost 3 bases, and 12 bases lay in between. Germline lookup yields CDR1 SGDLS and CDR2 YYNGEE. The CDR3 runs 15 residues. The CDR3: CASSVADAGDYGYTF. The CDR3 region has the DNA TGTGCCAGCAGCGTAGCTGACGCAGGGGACTATGGCTACACCTTC.

V gene TRBV2 combines with J gene TRBJ1-1; unclear D gene. Germline V lookup: CDR1 SNHLY, CDR2 FYNNEI. V dropped 0 bases and J dropped 2 bases, with 13 bases sitting between them. The CDR3 length is 16 residues. CDR3 in amino acids: CASSEARGTPNTEAFF. The CDR3 DNA is TGTGCCAGCAGTGAAGCGCGGGGAACCCCCAACACTGAAGCTTTCTTT.

This clone was recorded once. The V gene is TRBV18, the J gene TRBJ1-2, with 7 nucleotides matching TRBD1. V shed 4 bases and J 8 bases; nucleotides not matched to a gene: 10. The CDR3 runs to 14 residues. CDR1 and CDR2 from the germline V gene are KGHSH and LQKENI. CDR3 in amino acids: CASSLETGVKGYTF. As DNA, the CDR3 is TGTGCCAGCTCACTTGAAACAGGGGTTAAGGGCTACACCTTC.

The J gene is TRBJ1-2, the V gene TRBV7-9; TRBD1 aligns across 10 bases. V shed 4 bases and J 6 bases; nucleotides not matched to a gene: 11. CDR1 is SEHNR, CDR2 FQNEAQ, per germline (reference sequence). CDR3 length equals 16 residues. Written as DNA, the CDR3 is TGTGCCAGCAGCTCCTTCAGGGCAGGACAGGGGGATGGCTACACCTTC. Translating gives CASSSFRAGQGDGYTF.

The CDR3 sequence: CASSYDRVTYNEQFF. The CDR3 nucleotides are TGTGCCAGCAGTTACGACAGGGTCACCTACAATGAGCAGTTCTTC. The gene calls are TRBV6-5 and TRBJ2-1; the match to TRBD1 covers 7 bases. Germline assignment: CDR1 MNHEY and CDR2 SVGAGI. With 2 bases clipped from V and 2 bases from J, the junction kept 3 bases outside the gene matches. This CDR3 spans 15 amino acids.

The chain carries TRBV18 and TRBJ1-3; D may be TRBD1 (6 bases). Germline lookup yields CDR1 KGHSH and CDR2 LQKENI. Trimming took 6 bases from V and 2 from J, leaving 14 bases between them. CDR3 length: 15 residues. The CDR3 region has the DNA TGTGCCAGCTCCCCCTCGTGGGGGCCTGGAAACACCATATATTTT. This sequence encodes CASSPSWGPGNTIYF.

This chain joins TRBV7-9 and TRBJ2-7; 11 nucleotides align to TRBD1. This CDR3 is 15 amino acids long. The V segment lost 5 bases and the J segment 3 bases; nucleotides outside the gene matches: 6. Germline V gene data show CDR1 as SEHNR and CDR2 as FQNEAQ (reference sequence). The CDR3 bases are TGTGCCAGCAGCACCGGGACAGGGGGTTTCTACGAGCAGTACTTC. It translates to CASSTGTGGFYEQYF.

The chain recombines TRBV5-1 with TRBJ1-3; possibly TRBD1 for D (5 bases). Germline assignment: CDR1 SGHRS and CDR2 YFSETQ. Trimming removed 3 bases at V and 0 bases at J, with 13 bases between. This CDR3 has 16 amino acids. CDR3 in DNA: TGCGCCAGCAGCTACGATAAGGGGTTCTCTGGAAACACCATATATTTT. Translation: CASSYDKGFSGNTIYF. Drawing the rest from reference TRBV5-1 and TRBJ1-3, the complete variable domain is KAGVTQTPRYLIKTRGQQVTLSCSPISGHRSVSWYQQTPGQGLQFLFEYFSETQRNKGNFPGRFSGRQFSNSRSEMNVSTLELGDSALYLCASSYDKGFSGNTIYFGEGSWLTVV.

The chain combines TRBV10-3 with TRBJ2-2; 8 bases align to TRBD1. The CDR3 sequence is 13 residues long. The V and J ends lost 6 bases and 11 bases, in that order; junction bases with no gene match: 8. Germline V CDR1 and CDR2: ENHRY, SYGVKD. The CDR3: CAIRPTGGGELFF. CDR3 coding DNA: TGTGCCATCAGGCCTACAGGGGGAGGAGAGCTGTTTTTT.